A selection of T cell receptor beta chains follows, all from one sample in a study of OX40 agonist ivuxolimab in advanced cancers. This table comes from immunoSEQ multiplex PCR, and its TCRdb copy is limited to in-frame clones, with some not included. The table has approximately 62,000 clones, roughly 86% seen once. The sample in question was CD4+ or CD8+ T cells sorted from blood, obtained in a trial of the OX40 agonist ivuxolimab. The receptors derive from an adult with an advanced solid tumor such as melanoma, head and neck, liver or kidney cancer. CDR3s include the opening cysteine and the closing phenylalanine or tryptophan. D genes are given only for firm matches. Clone sizes are given selectively: once, few, many, or a class where the clone is expanded.

>13|NA|TRBJ1-1|NA|TRBV25-1
CASSRAGNTEAFF
TGTGCCAGCAGCCGAGCGGGGAACACTGAAGCTTTCTTT
>16|few|TRBJ1-5|NA|TRBV6-1
CASSEAIVAGDQPQHF
TGTGCCAGCAGTGAAGCGATCGTTGCAGGGGATCAGCCCCAGCATTTT
>15|NA|TRBJ1-2|NA|TRBV6-5
CASSFLQKGGDGYTF
TGTGCCAGCTCTTTCCTGCAAAAGGGGGGAGATGGCTACACCTTC
>16|NA|TRBJ2-1|NA|TRBV4-1
CASSQIGAGQYNEQFF
TGCGCCAGCAGCCAGATTGGGGCAGGACAGTACAATGAGCAGTTCTTC
>14|once|TRBJ2-7|NA|TRBV25-1
CASSPQGVSYEQYF
TGTGCCAGCAGTCCCCAGGGCGTCTCCTACGAGCAGTACTTC
>10|NA|TRBJ2-3|NA|TRBV20-1
CSAWWNTQYF
TGCAGTGCCTGGTGGAATACGCAGTATTTT
>13|NA|TRBJ1-3|NA|TRBV7-9
CASSFASGNTIYF
TGTGCCAGCAGCTTTGCCTCTGGAAACACCATATATTTT
>14|NA|TRBJ2-7|TRBD1|TRBV7-2
CASSRRTGGYEQYF
TGTGCCAGCAGCCGACGGACAGGGGGCTACGAGCAGTACTTC
>16|NA|TRBJ1-1|TRBD1|TRBV18
CASSWGTGGWDTEAFF
TGTGCCAGCTCATGGGGGACAGGGGGTTGGGACACTGAAGCTTTCTTT
>14|NA|TRBJ1-2|TRBD1|TRBV30
CAWSVRGTAGGYTF
TGTGCCTGGAGTGTACGGGGGACAGCGGGAGGCTACACCTTC
>16|NA|TRBJ1-1|TRBD1|TRBV6-5
CASSYGQGRFFTEAFF
TGTGCCAGCAGTTATGGACAGGGGAGGTTTTTCACTGAAGCTTTCTTT
>16|NA|TRBJ1-5|NA|TRBV18
CASSPFGGLINQPQHF
TGTGCCAGCTCACCATTTGGGGGACTGATCAATCAGCCCCAGCATTTT
>15|NA|TRBJ2-7|NA|TRBV11-3
CASSPRTVGAYEQYF
TGTGCCAGCAGCCCCCGGACAGTGGGGGCCTACGAGCAGTACTTC
>14|once|TRBJ2-2|TRBD2|TRBV6-5
CASRGTTTAGELFF
TGTGCCAGCAGGGGGACTACTACGGCCGGGGAGCTGTTTTTT
>15|NA|TRBJ1-5|TRBD1|TRBV28
CASSFWGQSNQPQHF
TGTGCCAGCAGTTTCTGGGGACAGAGCAATCAGCCCCAGCATTTT
>14|NA|TRBJ2-3|TRBD1|TRBV18
CASSRTGGADTQYF
TGTGCCAGCTCACGGACAGGGGGCGCAGATACGCAGTATTTT
>13|NA|TRBJ2-6|NA|TRBV5-4
CASSRTGANVLTF
TGTGCCAGCAGCCGTACCGGGGCCAACGTCCTGACTTTC
>19|NA|TRBJ1-5|TRBD1|TRBV5-6
CASSSRRTGTAYSNQPQHF
TGTGCCAGCAGCTCCCGACGGACAGGGACGGCCTATAGCAATCAGCCCCAGCATTTT
>15|NA|TRBJ1-3|TRBD1|TRBV10-3
CAISEGGVYGNTIYF
TGTGCCATCAGTGAAGGGGGCGTTTACGGAAACACCATATATTTT
>14|NA|TRBJ2-2|TRBD1|TRBV9
CASSVGQGSGELFF
TGTGCCAGCAGCGTAGGACAGGGCTCCGGGGAGCTGTTTTTT
>13|NA|TRBJ1-1|TRBD1|TRBV5-8
CASKQGRNTEAFF
TGTGCCAGCAAACAGGGGCGGAACACTGAAGCTTTCTTT
>16|NA|TRBJ2-7|TRBD1|TRBV5-8
CASSLQGQGFAYEQYF
TGTGCCAGCAGCTTGCAGGGACAGGGGTTCGCCTACGAGCAGTACTTC
>14|NA|TRBJ1-2|TRBD1|TRBV7-2
CASSPGQGAYGYTF
TGTGCCAGCAGCCCGGGACAGGGGGCCTATGGCTACACCTTC
>16|NA|TRBJ1-3|NA|TRBV5-4
CASSLGPGNSGNTIYF
TGTGCCAGCAGCTTGGGTCCGGGGAACTCTGGAAACACCATATATTTT
>15|NA|TRBJ1-1|NA|TRBV2
CASTGLGGSNTEAFF
TGTGCCAGCACTGGCCTGGGGGGCAGCAACACTGAAGCTTTCTTT
>13|NA|TRBJ1-5|NA|TRBV2
CASRARENQPQHF
TGTGCCAGCCGAGCGAGGGAAAATCAGCCCCAGCATTTT
>14|NA|TRBJ2-3|NA|TRBV4-2
CASSQLGGTDTQYF
TGTGCCAGCAGCCAATTAGGAGGCACAGATACGCAGTATTTT
>15|once|TRBJ2-7|TRBD1|TRBV19
CASPSWTGTPYEQYF
TGTGCCAGTCCCTCTTGGACAGGGACCCCCTACGAGCAGTACTTC
>13|NA|TRBJ2-1|NA|TRBV5-1
CASSLGANNEQFF
TGCGCCAGCAGCTTGGGGGCAAACAATGAGCAGTTCTTC
>12|NA|TRBJ1-1|TRBD1|TRBV28
CASRGQGTEAFF
TGTGCCAGCAGGGGACAGGGCACTGAAGCTTTCTTT
>18|NA|TRBJ2-1|TRBD2|TRBV18
CASLASLAGGLLFDEQFF
TGTGCCAGCCTGGCCTCCCTCGCGGGAGGGCTTTTATTCGATGAGCAGTTCTTC
>15|NA|TRBJ1-5|NA|TRBV5-5
CASSLAAGQSQPQHF
TGTGCCAGCAGCTTGGCAGCCGGACAAAGTCAGCCCCAGCATTTT
>15|NA|TRBJ2-7|NA|TRBV13
CASSLRAGTDYEQYF
TGTGCCAGCAGCTTAAGGGCAGGGACTGACTACGAGCAGTACTTC
>15|few|TRBJ1-3|NA|TRBV30
CAWSAPGHSGNTIYF
TGTGCCTGGAGCGCCCCGGGGCACTCTGGAAACACCATATATTTT
>15|NA|TRBJ2-1|TRBD2|TRBV27
CASSLRPGGPHEQFF
TGTGCCAGCAGTTTACGGCCGGGAGGGCCCCATGAGCAGTTCTTC
>11|NA|TRBJ1-2|NA|TRBV6-5
CASGGNYGYTF
TGTGCCAGCGGAGGGAACTATGGCTACACCTTC
>11|few|TRBJ2-7|NA|TRBV5-1
CASSLESEQYF
TGCGCCAGCAGCTTGGAGAGCGAGCAGTACTTC
>13|few|TRBJ2-7|NA|TRBV15
CATSRDINYEQYF
TGTGCCACCAGCAGAGATATCAACTACGAGCAGTACTTC
>15|NA|TRBJ1-1|TRBD1|TRBV28
CASSWPDRGNTEAFF
TGTGCCAGCAGTTGGCCAGACAGGGGTAACACTGAAGCTTTCTTT
>11|once|TRBJ1-3|NA|TRBV6-5
CASHSVGTIYF
TGTGCCAGCCATTCGGTTGGCACCATATATTTT
>14|NA|TRBJ2-5|NA|TRBV11-2
CASSAGDPRETQYF
TGTGCCAGCAGCGCCGGGGACCCGAGAGAGACCCAGTACTTC
>15|NA|TRBJ1-4|NA|TRBV2
CASSDSRGTNEKLFF
TGTGCCAGCAGTGACTCCAGGGGAACTAATGAAAAACTGTTTTTT
>16|once|TRBJ1-1|NA|TRBV7-6
CASSLSDLLVNTEAFF
TGTGCCAGCAGCTTATCGGACTTATTGGTGAACACTGAAGCTTTCTTT
>14|NA|TRBJ2-2|TRBD1|TRBV9
CASSVEQGSGELFF
TGTGCCAGCAGCGTAGAACAGGGGTCCGGGGAGCTGTTTTTT
>15|NA|TRBJ2-1|NA|TRBV7-2
CASSLGSGQQNEQFF
TGTGCCAGCAGCTTAGGAAGTGGACAGCAGAATGAGCAGTTCTTC
>15|NA|TRBJ2-1|TRBD2|TRBV5-1
CASSSLAGSYNEQFF
TGCGCCAGCAGCTCTTTAGCGGGCTCCTACAATGAGCAGTTCTTC
>12|once|TRBJ2-3|TRBD1|TRBV30
CAGRGKTDTQYF
TGTGCCGGCAGGGGGAAGACAGATACGCAGTATTTT
>14|NA|TRBJ2-7|NA|TRBV27
CASSLGDGTYEQYF
TGTGCCAGCAGTTTAGGGGACGGGACCTACGAGCAGTACTTC
>14|NA|TRBJ1-1|TRBD1|TRBV6-4
CASRNTGGDTEAFF
TGTGCCAGCAGAAATACAGGGGGAGACACTGAAGCTTTCTTT
>11|NA|TRBJ1-5|NA|TRBV5-4
CASSNDQPQHF
TGTGCCAGCAGCAATGATCAGCCCCAGCATTTT
>10|NA|TRBJ1-4|NA|TRBV28
CASSAEKLFF
TGTGCCAGCTCGGCTGAAAAACTGTTTTTT
>14|NA|TRBJ1-2|TRBD1|TRBV6-4
CASSGIGQGGGYTF
TGTGCCAGCAGTGGCATCGGACAGGGAGGAGGCTACACCTTC
>12|NA|TRBJ1-1|NA|TRBV28
CASIDRNTEAFF
TGTGCCAGCATTGACAGAAACACTGAAGCTTTCTTT